The 16 T cell receptor beta chains below come from one sample, sequenced in a study of early T cells in non-severe SARS-CoV-2 infection. TCRdb redid the calling of the 5' RACE reads with MiXCR, one entry per CDR3 protein. The sample includes around 30,000 distinct CDR3 sequences, less than 5% of them seen just once. Sequences were obtained from whole blood. The source of these receptors is an adult who was a healthcare worker with PCR-confirmed SARS-CoV-2 infection or an uninfected control (not recorded which).

This clonotype was found many times. CDR3 in amino acids: CASSFSLTRSEQFF. The CDR3 bases are TGTGCCAGCAGTTTTTCCCTCACCCGAAGTGAGCAGTTCTTC. V gene TRBV28 combines with J gene TRBJ2-1; D remains ambiguous. This CDR3 has 14 amino acids. Germline values: CDR1 MDHEN, CDR2 SYDVKM. V lost 3 bases and J lost 9, with 15 bases in between. The full variable domain, in which reference TRBV28 and TRBJ2-1 provide the parts outside the CDR3, is DVKVTQSSRYLVKRTGEKVFLECVQDMDHENMFWYRQDPGLGLRLIYFSYDVKMKEKGDIPEGYSVSREKKERFSLILESASTNQTSMYLCASSFSLTRSEQFFGPGTRLTVL.

This clonotype was seen at least ten times. The chain has TRBV28 and TRBJ2-3; 14 bases agree with TRBD2. Per the germline V gene, CDR1 is MDHEN and CDR2 is SYDVKM. This CDR3 has 16 amino acids. V lost 5 bases, J lost 3 bases, and 4 bases stayed unmatched. The CDR3 spells CASSPWTSGRTDTQYF. CDR3 nucleotides: TGTGCCAGCAGTCCATGGACTAGCGGGAGGACAGATACGCAGTATTTT.

This clonotype came up many times. The V gene is TRBV11-2, the J gene TRBJ2-7; no clear D gene. From germline, CDR1 is SGHAT and CDR2 FQNNGV. Trimming took off 2 bases at V and 3 bases at J, with 2 bases between the two ends. The CDR3 has 11 residues. The chain's CDR3 is CASSLNYEQYF. CDR3 bases: TGTGCCAGCAGCTTAAACTACGAGCAGTACTTC.

This clonotype is labeled as medium-sized. CDR3 coding DNA: TGCAGCGCCTCGTCGACGGACAGGGGGGTCGATGGCTACACCTTC. Translating gives CSASSTDRGVDGYTF. The chain joins TRBV29-1 to TRBJ1-2; TRBD1 aligns across 10 bases. Losses at the gene ends were 7 bases for V and 6 bases for J; bases not matched to a gene: 14. There are 15 residues in the CDR3. The germline gives CDR1 SQVTM, CDR2 ANQGSEA.

This clonotype appeared many times. The CDR3 here is CASSLGGGPVYEQYF. For the CDR3, the DNA is TGTGCCAGCAGTTTAGGTGGCGGCCCGGTTTACGAGCAGTACTTC. This chain links TRBV28 with TRBJ2-7; D gene unclear. CDR3 size: 15 residues. Germline values: CDR1 MDHEN, CDR2 SYDVKM. V dropped 2 bases and J dropped 4 bases, with 15 bases sitting between them.

This clonotype was seen repeatedly, ten times or more. The V gene is TRBV27, the J gene TRBJ2-7; tentative D call: TRBD1 (5 bases). This CDR3 is 11 amino acids long. The germline gives CDR1 MNHEY, CDR2 SMNVEV (reference sequence). Trimming stripped 4 bases from V and 5 bases from J, with 6 bases between. The CDR3 coding sequence is TGTGCCAGCAGTTGGGGCAACGAGCAGTACTTC. Protein: CASSWGNEQYF.

The table lists this clonotype with many counts. This chain uses TRBV3-1 with TRBJ2-5, with 10 bases fitting TRBD2. Germline-derived CDR1 and CDR2 are LGHDT and YNNKEL (reference sequence). The CDR3 sequence is 18 residues long. Trimming removed 1 base from V and 5 bases from J; junction bases left unmatched: 13. CDR3 region: CASSQAPPSGRAGETQYF. The CDR3 coding sequence is TGTGCCAGCAGCCAAGCCCCTCCCAGCGGGAGGGCCGGGGAGACCCAGTACTTC.

This clonotype has ten or more counts. The chain links TRBV3-1 to TRBJ2-1; D remains ambiguous. Germline lookup yields CDR1 LGHDT and CDR2 YNNKEL (reference sequence). The CDR3 contains 12 residues. V dropped 0 bases and J dropped 7 bases, with 4 bases sitting between them. CDR3 residues: CASSQEGNEQFF. The CDR3 DNA follows: TGTGCCAGCAGCCAAGAGGGGAATGAGCAGTTCTTC.

The V and J genes are TRBV27 and TRBJ2-6, with D unclear. With 5 bases removed from V and 0 bases from J, the gap between germline ends came to 8 bases. Germline V gene lookup returns CDR1 MNHEY and CDR2 SMNVEV (reference sequence). This CDR3 has 15 amino acids. The CDR3 region is CASSKYASGANVLTF. In DNA, the CDR3 is TGTGCCAGCAGTAAGTACGCCTCTGGGGCCAACGTCCTGACTTTC.

This clonotype was found a few times. The chain is built from TRBV28 and TRBJ2-5; D is unclear. V gave up 5 bases and J gave up 4 bases, with 14 bases separating them. Per germline, CDR1 MDHEN and CDR2 SYDVKM. There are 14 residues in the CDR3. CDR3 DNA: TGTGCCAGCAGTCGGGCCTCCCAGCCAGAGACCCAGTACTTC. It translates to CASSRASQPETQYF.

This clonotype was counted only a few times. This sequence joins TRBV18 and TRBJ2-3; the D is unclear. The germline V gene has CDR1 KGHSH and CDR2 LQKENI. CDR3 size: 16 residues. The V end was cut by 6 bases, the J end by 2 bases, with 18 bases between. CDR3: CASSPFDTDLTDTQYF. DNA of the CDR3: TGTGCCAGCTCTCCTTTCGACACAGACCTCACAGATACGCAGTATTTT.

Many counts were recorded for this clonotype. This chain links TRBV11-2 with TRBJ2-3; TRBD2 matches at 15 bases. J gave up 4 bases and V 4 bases, and 12 bases lay outside the gene matches. Germline CDR1 reads SGHAT; CDR2 reads FQNNGV. The CDR3 length is 19 residues. Here the CDR3 reads CASSSVRGLAGGPPDTQYF. Here the CDR3 DNA reads TGTGCCAGCAGCTCCGTCCGGGGACTAGCGGGAGGCCCGCCAGATACGCAGTATTTT.

This clonotype was found many times. V is TRBV5-1 and J is TRBJ2-7; D unresolved. The ends were cut back, 0 bases at V and 0 bases at J, with 7 bases in the middle. The CDR3 has 14 residues. The germline gives CDR1 SGHRS, CDR2 YFSETQ. CDR3: CASSLALNSYEQYF. DNA of the CDR3: TGCGCCAGCAGCTTGGCCCTGAACTCCTACGAGCAGTACTTC.

This clonotype has at least ten counts. The chain is built from TRBV5-1 and TRBJ2-5; the D is unclear. V was shortened by 0 bases and J by 5 bases, with 2 bases between the two germline ends. Germline loops: CDR1 SGHRS, CDR2 YFSETQ. The CDR3 is 11 amino acids. The CDR3 spells CASSLEETQYF. DNA of the CDR3: TGCGCCAGCAGCTTGGAGGAGACCCAGTACTTC. Full variable domain (remainder filled in from reference TRBV5-1 and TRBJ2-5): KAGVTQTPRYLIKTRGQQVTLSCSPISGHRSVSWYQQTPGQGLQFLFEYFSETQRNKGNFPGRFSGRQFSNSRSEMNVSTLELGDSALYLCASSLEETQYFGPGTRLLVL.

This clonotype was counted many times. The genes are TRBV12-3 or TRBV12-4 and TRBJ2-3; 10 bases are a match to TRBD2. This CDR3 spans 15 amino acids. J lost 3 bases, V lost 3 bases, and 3 bases had no gene match. This chain's CDR3 is CASSFEAGGTDTQYF. CDR3 nucleotide sequence: TGTGCCAGCAGTTTTGAAGCGGGAGGGACAGATACGCAGTATTTT.

There are many counts of this clonotype. J is TRBJ2-7 and V is TRBV2; TRBD1 might be the D (6 bases). Per the germline V gene, CDR1 is SNHLY and CDR2 is FYNNEI. The CDR3 has 14 residues. The V end lost 3 bases, the J end lost 0 bases, and 9 bases lay between the germline ends. In nucleotides, the CDR3 is TGTGCCAGCAGTGAGAACAGGGACTCCTACGAGCAGTACTTC. This gives the protein CASSENRDSYEQYF.